The 32 T cell receptor beta chains below were found in one sample sequenced in a study of T cell responses to AZD1222 COVID-19 vaccine. Method: immunoSEQ multiplex PCR; TCRdb's copy keeps in-frame clones and lacks some. The sample gives under 150,000 clones, about 91% of which show up once; approximately 3% is in the top ten. Sequencing used peripheral blood, obtained on day 0 of AZD1222 vaccination. The receptors here all came from an adult in good health.

This chain joins TRBV4-1 and TRBJ1-4; no clear D gene. The CDR3 runs to 18 residues. The germline gives CDR1 MGHRA, CDR2 YSYEKL. The V end was cut by 4 bases, the J end by 0 bases, with 18 bases between. In DNA form, the CDR3 reads TGCGCCAGCAGCCCACGCTTGGCAGTGGGCACAACTAATGAAAAACTGTTTTTT. Its translation: CASSPRLAVGTTNEKLFF.

V gene TRBV6-5 combines with J gene TRBJ1-5; D is unresolved. The CDR3 contains 14 residues. Between the trimmed V and J ends, which lost 6 bases and 6 bases, there was a span of 15 bases. Germline CDR1 is MNHEY and CDR2 is SVGAGI. As DNA, the CDR3 is TGTGCCAGCAGCGACCCGTCCGGAGGTCAGCCCCAGCATTTT. Translated, it gives CASSDPSGGQPQHF.

This clone is a singleton in its sample. This chain joins TRBV19 and TRBJ1-1, with 9 bases lining up with TRBD1. The CDR3 has 14 amino acids. V lost 6 bases and J lost 6; bases outside the gene matches: 8. Germline values: CDR1 LNHDA, CDR2 SQIVND (reference sequence). The CDR3 sequence is CASRFDRGGAEAFF. In DNA, the CDR3 is TGTGCCAGTAGATTTGACAGGGGGGGAGCTGAAGCTTTCTTT.

This clone was seen a single time. The rearrangement links TRBV2 to TRBJ1-1; TRBD1 aligns across 7 bases. V dropped 8 bases and J dropped 1; count of bases not matched to a gene: 7. The CDR3 totals 14 residues. Germline loops: CDR1 SNHLY, CDR2 FYNNEI. The CDR3 here is CASGKQGKNTEAFF. The CDR3 nucleotides are TGTGCCAGCGGCAAACAGGGGAAGAACACTGAAGCTTTCTTT.

The genes are TRBV7-2 and TRBJ1-3; a weak D match, TRBD1 (5 bases). Germline V gene sequence: CDR1 SGHTA, CDR2 FQGNSA. The CDR3 spans 15 residues. The V end was cut by 8 bases, the J end by 4 bases, with 18 bases between. The CDR3 spells CASWDRLGGGNTIYF. CDR3 sequence (DNA): TGTGCCAGCTGGGACCGTCTTGGGGGAGGAAACACCATATATTTT.

This clone turned up a few times. The chain has TRBV18 and TRBJ2-3, with D maybe TRBD2 (5 bases). The CDR3 length is 16 residues. Trimming took 2 bases from V and 0 from J, leaving 12 bases between them. The germline CDR1 and CDR2 sequences are KGHSH and LQKENI. CDR3 in DNA: TGTGCCAGCTCACCATTGGGAGTTACTAGCACAGATACGCAGTATTTT. This gives the protein CASSPLGVTSTDTQYF. The full variable domain, with the rest looked up from reference TRBV18 and TRBJ2-3, is NAGVMQNPRHLVRRRGQEARLRCSPMKGHSHVYWYRQLPEEGLKFMVYLQKENIIDESGMPKERFSAEFPKEGPSILRIQQVVRGDSAAYFCASSPLGVTSTDTQYFGPGTRLTVL.

V gene TRBV9 combines with J gene TRBJ2-5; TRBD2 agrees at 12 bases. Germline V lookup: CDR1 SGDLS, CDR2 YYNGEE. This CDR3 spans 15 amino acids. The V gene end was trimmed by 6 bases and the J gene end by 5 bases; junction bases not matched to a gene: 8. The CDR3 nucleotides read TGTGCCAGCACGTACGGGCTAGCGGGAGGGGAGACCCAGTACTTC. Residues: CASTYGLAGGETQYF. The full variable domain, completed using reference TRBV9 and TRBJ2-5, is DSGVTQTPKHLITATGQRVTLRCSPRSGDLSVYWYQQSLDQGLQFLIQYYNGEERAKGNILERFSAQQFPDLHSELNLSSLELGDSALYFCASTYGLAGGETQYFGPGTRLLVL.

The DNA for the CDR3 is TGTGCCAGTAGTATTCCAGGGCCCACTGAAGCTTTCTTT. Amino acids: CASSIPGPTEAFF. V is TRBV19 and J is TRBJ1-1, with TRBD1 as a possible D gene (5 bases). V dropped 3 bases and J dropped 4 bases, with 9 bases sitting between them. There are 13 residues in the CDR3. Germline loops: CDR1 LNHDA, CDR2 SQIVND (reference sequence).

This rearrangement joins TRBV9 to TRBJ2-3, with 8 bases identical to TRBD2. Per germline, CDR1 SGDLS and CDR2 YYNGEE. This CDR3 region has 15 residues. J was trimmed by 3 bases and V by 4 bases; bases with no gene match: 7. The CDR3 DNA is TGTGCCAGCAGCATCGTGGGGACTAGAACAGATACGCAGTATTTT. The encoded protein is CASSIVGTRTDTQYF.

V usage is TRBV24-1 and J usage is TRBJ2-1; D remains unclear. CDR1 is KGHDR, CDR2 SFDVKD, per germline. With 9 bases removed from V and 1 base from J, the gap between germline ends came to 12 bases. There are 14 residues in the CDR3. CDR3 residues: CATGSQESYNEQFF. CDR3 DNA sequence: TGTGCCACCGGATCGCAGGAGTCCTACAATGAGCAGTTCTTC.

V gene TRBV29-1 combines with J gene TRBJ2-5; D call uncertain. CDR3 length equals 12 residues. The germline gives CDR1 SQVTM, CDR2 ANQGSEA. Deletions cut 4 bases from V and 5 bases from J, with 11 bases between. The CDR3 reads CSVVIMGETQYF. The CDR3 DNA sequence: TGCAGCGTTGTTATCATGGGGGAGACCCAGTACTTC.

J is TRBJ1-1 and V is TRBV11-3; the match to TRBD1 covers 7 bases. V gave up 7 bases and J gave up 0 bases; unmatched junction bases: 11. The germline CDR1 and CDR2 sequences are SGHNT and YENEEA. The CDR3 covers 16 residues. CDR3 in amino acids: CASIKRQGQMNTEAFF. The CDR3 DNA follows: TGTGCCAGCATAAAACGACAGGGACAGATGAACACTGAAGCTTTCTTT.

The chain links TRBV24-1 to TRBJ2-1, with TRBD2 matching over 11 bases. Trimming cost V 8 bases and J 3 bases; bases outside gene matches: 5. This CDR3 spans 15 amino acids. Germline V CDR1 and CDR2: KGHDR, SFDVKD. CDR3 DNA sequence: TGTGCCACCATGGGGACTAGCGGCGTCTACAATGAGCAGTTCTTC. Protein product: CATMGTSGVYNEQFF.

The rearrangement links TRBV7-9 to TRBJ1-1; D possibly corresponds to TRBD1 (5 bases). Germline V CDR1 and CDR2: SEHNR, FQNEAQ (reference sequence). CDR3 length equals 14 residues. The V gene lost 4 bases and the J gene lost 0 bases, with 9 bases spanning the gap. In DNA, the CDR3 is TGTGCCAGCAGCTCACAGGCGGTGAACACTGAAGCTTTCTTT. Encoded protein: CASSSQAVNTEAFF. Full variable domain (outside the CDR3, taken from reference TRBV7-9 and TRBJ1-1): DTGVSQNPRHKITKRGQNVTFRCDPISEHNRLYWYRQTLGQGPEFLTYFQNEAQLEKSRLLSDRFSAERPKGSFSTLEIQRTEQGDSAMYLCASSSQAVNTEAFFGQGTRLTVV.

V and J are TRBV4-3 and TRBJ1-5; no clear D gene. Germline V gene lookup returns CDR1 LGHNA and CDR2 YSLEER. CDR3 length equals 14 residues. V was pared by 0 bases and J by 7 bases, with 10 bases between. The CDR3 region has the DNA TGCGCCAGCAGCCAAGATTTCCTTCTCCAGCCCCAGCATTTT. Translating it yields CASSQDFLLQPQHF.

The genes are TRBV2 and TRBJ1-1; D perhaps matches TRBD1 (5 bases). The V gene's germline CDR1 is SNHLY and CDR2 FYNNEI. The CDR3 has 14 amino acids. Between the trimmed V and J ends, which lost 7 bases and 1 base, there was a span of 13 bases. Here the CDR3 reads CASMWGVPNTEAFF. The CDR3 bases are TGTGCCAGCATGTGGGGGGTGCCGAACACTGAAGCTTTCTTT. Filled out from reference TRBV2 and TRBJ1-1, the complete variable domain reads EPEVTQTPSHQVTQMGQEVILRCVPISNHLYFYWYRQILGQKVEFLVSFYNNEISEKSEIFDDQFSVERPDGSNFTLKIRSTKLEDSAMYFCASMWGVPNTEAFFGQGTRLTVV.

The chain recombines TRBV2 with TRBJ2-1; TRBD1 might be the D (6 bases). Germline CDR1 reads SNHLY; CDR2 reads FYNNEI. V dropped 1 base and J dropped 10 bases, with 11 bases sitting between them. This CDR3 has 13 residues. In nucleotides, the CDR3 is TGTGCCAGCAGTGAAGAGGGGGATGGCGAGCAGTTCTTC. Translating gives CASSEEGDGEQFF.

The chain carries TRBV30 and TRBJ2-7; TRBD2 is a possible D gene (5 bases). The germline V gene has CDR1 GTSNPN and CDR2 SVGIG (reference sequence). The V end was cut by 7 bases, the J end by 3 bases, with 13 bases between. The CDR3 length is 12 residues. The CDR3 DNA reads TGTGCCTTCCGGGATCAATACTACGAGCAGTACTTC. The encoded protein is CAFRDQYYEQYF.

As DNA, the CDR3 is TGTGCCAGCAGCTTAGACAGGGGGACTGAAGCTTTCTTT. Translating gives CASSLDRGTEAFF. This chain connects TRBV7-2 to TRBJ1-1; 8 nucleotides match TRBD1. The V gene's germline CDR1 is SGHTA and CDR2 FQGNSA. Trimming took 1 base from V and 5 from J; bases not matched to a gene: 0. The CDR3 spans 13 residues. Variable domain in full (rest from reference TRBV7-2 and TRBJ1-1): GAGVSQSPSNKVTEKGKDVELRCDPISGHTALYWYRQSLGQGLEFLIYFQGNSAPDKSGLPSDRFSAERTGGSVSTLTIQRTQQEDSAVYLCASSLDRGTEAFFGQGTRLTVV.

The V and J genes are TRBV11-2 and TRBJ1-1; D is unresolved. Deletions cut 5 bases from V and 10 bases from J, with 8 bases between. Germline CDR1 is SGHAT and CDR2 is FQNNGV. There are 10 residues in the CDR3. CDR3 sequence (DNA): TGTGCCAGCAGCCGTATAGGAGCTTTCTTT. Its protein product is CASSRIGAFF.

The chain is built from TRBV20-1 and TRBJ1-4, with D unclear. Germline CDR1 and CDR2: DFQATT and SNEGSKA (reference sequence). The V end was cut by 2 bases, the J end by 6 bases, with 4 bases between. This CDR3 spans 11 amino acids. CDR3 sequence: CSARFDEKLFF. DNA of the CDR3: TGCAGTGCTAGATTCGATGAAAAACTGTTTTTT.

The chain uses TRBV14 and TRBJ1-6; D is possibly TRBD1 (5 bases). The CDR3 is made up of 14 amino acids. Germline CDR1 reads SGHDN; CDR2 reads FVKESK. Between the trimmed V and J ends, which lost 2 bases and 15 bases, there was a span of 17 bases. The CDR3 DNA sequence: TGTGCCAGCAGCCAAACAAGGGGCCCAGTTAACCTCCACTTT. It is translated as CASSQTRGPVNLHF.

This chain links TRBV19 with TRBJ2-6; D is unclear. The V and J ends lost 5 bases and 0 bases respectively, with 8 bases between them. CDR1 is LNHDA, CDR2 SQIVND, per germline (reference sequence). This CDR3 has 15 amino acids. The chain's CDR3 is CASSLSGSGANVLTF. In DNA form, the CDR3 reads TGTGCCAGTAGTCTCTCGGGCTCTGGGGCCAACGTCCTGACTTTC.

This rearrangement joins TRBV7-2 to TRBJ1-1; D is ambiguous. Trimming took off 4 bases at V and 3 bases at J, with 12 bases between the two ends. CDR1 is SGHTA, CDR2 FQGNSA, per germline. This CDR3 comprises 14 residues. The CDR3 DNA is TGTGCCAGCAGCTGGCGAAGGTTCGACACTGAAGCTTTCTTT. The encoded protein is CASSWRRFDTEAFF.

This rearrangement joins TRBV10-3 to TRBJ2-7; 9 bases map to TRBD1. The length of the CDR3 is 14 residues. The ends lost 4 bases at V and 1 base at J; junction bases unmatched: 2. Germline loops: CDR1 ENHRY, CDR2 SYGVKD. Here the CDR3 DNA reads TGTGCCATCAGTGTCGGGACAGGGTCCTACGAGCAGTACTTC. This translates into CAISVGTGSYEQYF.

The CDR3 DNA reads TGTGCCAGCAGCTTCCAGGGTTATGGCTACACCTTC. Its translation is CASSFQGYGYTF. The chain uses TRBV7-2 and TRBJ1-2, with D perhaps matching TRBD1 (5 bases). The germline gives CDR1 SGHTA, CDR2 FQGNSA. Trimming took 3 bases from V and 5 from J, leaving 7 bases between them. This CDR3 has 12 residues.

This clone has a single count. One end of the junction fails to match germline, which may point to a read error. V usage is TRBV5-1 and J usage is TRBJ2-7; no definite D call. The CDR3 loop spans 12 amino acids. The germline CDR1 and CDR2 sequences are SGHRS and YFSETQ. The CDR3 DNA reads TGCGCCAGCAGCTCGGACGCATCCGAGGAGTACTTC. This encodes CASSSDASEEYF.

This chain links TRBV5-5 with TRBJ1-3; no definite D call. The V end lost 0 bases, the J end lost 5 bases, and 9 bases lay between the germline ends. Germline V gene sequence: CDR1 SGHKS, CDR2 YYEKEE (reference sequence). The CDR3 length is 14 residues. The DNA for the CDR3 is TGTGCCAGCAGCTTGGGAGGGCCTAGAAACACCATATATTTT. Amino acids: CASSLGGPRNTIYF.

This chain connects TRBV7-2 to TRBJ2-5, with 10 bases fitting TRBD2. V trimming: 0 bases; J trimming: 1 base; junction bases outside the gene matches: 2. CDR3 length equals 16 residues. Per germline, CDR1 SGHTA and CDR2 FQGNSA. The CDR3 DNA reads TGTGCCAGCAGCTTAGCGAGCGGGGGGGCCCAAGAGACCCAGTACTTC. This encodes CASSLASGGAQETQYF.

The genes are TRBV4-1 and TRBJ1-3; D might be TRBD1 (6 bases). Trimming removed 5 bases at V and 1 base at J, with 15 bases between. This CDR3 is 16 amino acids long. Germline values: CDR1 MGHRA, CDR2 YSYEKL. The CDR3 region has the DNA TGCGCCAGCAGCAAACGAACAGGGCTATCTGGAAACACCATATATTTT. Protein: CASSKRTGLSGNTIYF.

The chain is built from TRBV5-4 and TRBJ1-1, with 7 bases matching TRBD1. The CDR3 sequence is 15 residues long. Losses at the gene ends were 4 bases for V and 0 bases for J; bases not matched to a gene: 6. Germline values: CDR1 SGHNT, CDR2 YYREEE (reference sequence). The CDR3 spells CASSPTGKMNTEAFF. CDR3 DNA sequence: TGTGCCAGCAGCCCGACAGGGAAGATGAACACTGAAGCTTTCTTT. Full variable domain (outside the CDR3, taken from reference TRBV5-4 and TRBJ1-1): ETGVTQSPTHLIKTRGQQVTLRCSSQSGHNTVSWYQQALGQGPQFIFQYYREEENGRGNFPPRFSGLQFPNYSSELNVNALELDDSALYLCASSPTGKMNTEAFFGQGTRLTVV.

The chain links TRBV7-8 to TRBJ2-7, with no clear D. Trimming took off 2 bases at V and 9 bases at J, with 14 bases between the two ends. The CDR3 covers 13 residues. Germline CDR1 reads SGHVS; CDR2 reads FQNEAQ. The CDR3 loop reads CASSLYPNLGQYF. The CDR3 DNA reads as TGTGCCAGCAGCTTATACCCAAACCTGGGGCAGTACTTC.